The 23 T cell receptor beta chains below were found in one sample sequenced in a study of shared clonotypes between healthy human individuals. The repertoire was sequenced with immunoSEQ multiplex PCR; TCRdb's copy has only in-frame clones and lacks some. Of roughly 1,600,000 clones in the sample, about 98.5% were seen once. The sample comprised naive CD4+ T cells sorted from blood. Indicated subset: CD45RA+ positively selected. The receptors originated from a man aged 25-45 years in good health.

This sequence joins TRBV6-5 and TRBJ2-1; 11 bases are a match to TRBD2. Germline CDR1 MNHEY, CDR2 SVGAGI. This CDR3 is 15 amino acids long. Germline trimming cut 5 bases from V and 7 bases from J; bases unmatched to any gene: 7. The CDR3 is CASSIAGGRGNEQFF. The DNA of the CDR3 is TGTGCCAGCAGTATAGCGGGAGGGAGAGGTAATGAGCAGTTCTTC.

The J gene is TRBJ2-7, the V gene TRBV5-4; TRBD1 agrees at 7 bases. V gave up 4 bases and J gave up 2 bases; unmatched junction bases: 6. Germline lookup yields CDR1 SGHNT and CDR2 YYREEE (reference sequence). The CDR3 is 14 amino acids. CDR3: CASSLRQGTYEQYF. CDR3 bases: TGTGCCAGCAGCCTAAGACAGGGCACCTACGAGCAGTACTTC.

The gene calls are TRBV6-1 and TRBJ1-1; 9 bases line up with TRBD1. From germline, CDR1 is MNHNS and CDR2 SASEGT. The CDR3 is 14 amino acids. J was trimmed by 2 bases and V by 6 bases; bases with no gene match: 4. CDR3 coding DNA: TGTGCCAGCAGGCAGACAGGGGGAAACACTGAAGCTTTCTTT. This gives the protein CASRQTGGNTEAFF.

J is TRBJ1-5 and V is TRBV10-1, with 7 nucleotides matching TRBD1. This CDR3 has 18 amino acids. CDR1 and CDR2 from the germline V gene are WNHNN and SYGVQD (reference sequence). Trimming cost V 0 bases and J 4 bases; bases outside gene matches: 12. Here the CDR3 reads CASSESPRDSPGNQPQHF. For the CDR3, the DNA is TGCGCCAGCAGTGAGTCGCCCCGGGACAGCCCAGGGAATCAGCCCCAGCATTTT.

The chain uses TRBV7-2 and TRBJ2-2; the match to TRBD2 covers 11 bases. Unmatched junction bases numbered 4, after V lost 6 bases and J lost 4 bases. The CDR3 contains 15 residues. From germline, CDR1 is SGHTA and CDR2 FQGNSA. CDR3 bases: TGTGCCAGCAGAAAACTAGCGGGGGCCACCGGGGAGCTGTTTTTT. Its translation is CASRKLAGATGELFF.

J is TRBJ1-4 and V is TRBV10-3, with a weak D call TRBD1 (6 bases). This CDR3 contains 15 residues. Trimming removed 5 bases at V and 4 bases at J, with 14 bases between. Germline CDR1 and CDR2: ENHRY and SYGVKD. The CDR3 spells CAISSPVGGNEKLFF. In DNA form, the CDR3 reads TGTGCCATCAGTAGCCCGGTAGGGGGTAATGAAAAACTGTTTTTT.

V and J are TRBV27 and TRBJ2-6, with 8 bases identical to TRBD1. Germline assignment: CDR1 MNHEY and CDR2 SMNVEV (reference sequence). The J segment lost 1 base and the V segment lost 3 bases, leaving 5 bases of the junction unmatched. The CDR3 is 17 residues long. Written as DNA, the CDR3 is TGTGCCAGCAGTTTCGTAGGACAGGGATCTGGGGCCAACGTCCTGACTTTC. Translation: CASSFVGQGSGANVLTF.

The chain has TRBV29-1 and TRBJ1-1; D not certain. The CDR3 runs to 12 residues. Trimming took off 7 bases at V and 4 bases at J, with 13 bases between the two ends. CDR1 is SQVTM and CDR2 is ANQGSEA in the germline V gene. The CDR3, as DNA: TGCAGCGCCGCCGAAGGAACCACTGAAGCTTTCTTT. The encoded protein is CSAAEGTTEAFF.

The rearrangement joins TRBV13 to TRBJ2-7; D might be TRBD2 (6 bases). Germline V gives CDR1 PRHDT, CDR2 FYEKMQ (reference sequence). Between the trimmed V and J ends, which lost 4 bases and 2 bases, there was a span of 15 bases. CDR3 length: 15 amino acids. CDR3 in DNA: TGTGCCAGCAGCTCAAGGACTACCCGCCCCTACGAGCAGTACTTC. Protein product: CASSSRTTRPYEQYF.

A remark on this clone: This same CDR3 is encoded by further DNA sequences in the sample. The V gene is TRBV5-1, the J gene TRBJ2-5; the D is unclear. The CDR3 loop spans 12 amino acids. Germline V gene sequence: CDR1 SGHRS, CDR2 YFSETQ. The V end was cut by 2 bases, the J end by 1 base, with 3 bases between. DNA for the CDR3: TGCGCCAGCAGCTTTTCCCAAGAGACCCAGTACTTC. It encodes CASSFSQETQYF.

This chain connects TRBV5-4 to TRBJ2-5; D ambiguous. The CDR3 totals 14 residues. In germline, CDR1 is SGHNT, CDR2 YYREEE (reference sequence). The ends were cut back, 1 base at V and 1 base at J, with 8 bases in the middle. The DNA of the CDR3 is TGTGCCAGCAGCTTGTCCGCTCTCCAAGAGACCCAGTACTTC. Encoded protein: CASSLSALQETQYF.

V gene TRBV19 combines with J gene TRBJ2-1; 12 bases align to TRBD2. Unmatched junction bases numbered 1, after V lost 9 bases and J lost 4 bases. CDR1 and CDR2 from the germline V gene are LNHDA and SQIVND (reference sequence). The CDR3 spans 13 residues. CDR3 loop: CASGTSGYNEQFF. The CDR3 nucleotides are TGTGCCAGCGGGACTAGCGGGTACAATGAGCAGTTCTTC.

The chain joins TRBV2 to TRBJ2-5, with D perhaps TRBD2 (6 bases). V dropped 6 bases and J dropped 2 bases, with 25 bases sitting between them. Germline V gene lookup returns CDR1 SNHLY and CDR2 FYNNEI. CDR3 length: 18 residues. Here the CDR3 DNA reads TGTGCCAGCAGCTCTCCTCACATTAGCGGAGGCCCTCAAGAGACCCAGTACTTC. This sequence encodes CASSSPHISGGPQETQYF.

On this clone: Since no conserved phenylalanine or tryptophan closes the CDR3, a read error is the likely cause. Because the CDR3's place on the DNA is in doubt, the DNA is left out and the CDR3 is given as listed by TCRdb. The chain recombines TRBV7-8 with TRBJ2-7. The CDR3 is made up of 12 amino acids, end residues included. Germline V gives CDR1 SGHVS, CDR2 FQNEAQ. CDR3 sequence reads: CASSLDLLGPKY.

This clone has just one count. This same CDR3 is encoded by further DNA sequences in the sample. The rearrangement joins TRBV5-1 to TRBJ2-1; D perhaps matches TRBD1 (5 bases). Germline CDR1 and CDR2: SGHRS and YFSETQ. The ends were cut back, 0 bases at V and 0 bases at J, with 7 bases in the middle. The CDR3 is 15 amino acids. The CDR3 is CASSLAGYSYNEQFF. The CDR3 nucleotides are TGCGCCAGCAGCTTGGCAGGGTACTCCTACAATGAGCAGTTCTTC.

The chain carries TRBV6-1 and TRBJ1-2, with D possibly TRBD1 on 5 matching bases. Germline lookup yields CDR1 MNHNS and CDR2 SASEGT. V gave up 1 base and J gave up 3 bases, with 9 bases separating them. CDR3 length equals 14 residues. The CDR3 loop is CASSEVVRDYGYTF. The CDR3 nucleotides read TGTGCCAGCAGTGAAGTAGTCAGGGACTATGGCTACACCTTC.

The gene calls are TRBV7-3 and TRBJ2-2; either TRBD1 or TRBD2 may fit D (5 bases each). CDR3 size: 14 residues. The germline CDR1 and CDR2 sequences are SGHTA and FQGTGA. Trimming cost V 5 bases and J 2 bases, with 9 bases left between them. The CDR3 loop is CASSRDGNTGELFF. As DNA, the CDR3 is TGTGCCAGCAGCCGGGACGGAAACACCGGGGAGCTGTTTTTT. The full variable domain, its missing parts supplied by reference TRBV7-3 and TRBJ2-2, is GAGVSQTPSNKVTEKGKYVELRCDPISGHTALYWYRQSLGQGPEFLIYFQGTGAADDSGLPNDRFFAVRPEGSVSTLKIQRTERGDSAVYLCASSRDGNTGELFFGEGSRLTVL.

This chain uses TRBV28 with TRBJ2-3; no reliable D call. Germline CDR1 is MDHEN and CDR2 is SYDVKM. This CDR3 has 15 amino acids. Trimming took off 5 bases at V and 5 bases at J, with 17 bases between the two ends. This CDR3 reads CASSGYPGIGDTQYF. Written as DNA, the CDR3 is TGTGCCAGCAGTGGGTACCCTGGGATTGGAGATACGCAGTATTTT.

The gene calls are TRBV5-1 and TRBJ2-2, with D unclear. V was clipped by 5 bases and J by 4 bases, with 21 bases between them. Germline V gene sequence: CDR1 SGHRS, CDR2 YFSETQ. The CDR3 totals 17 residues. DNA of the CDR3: TGCGCCAGCAGGCCGACGGTACAGCCCTCGAGCACCGGGGAGCTGTTTTTT. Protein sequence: CASRPTVQPSSTGELFF.

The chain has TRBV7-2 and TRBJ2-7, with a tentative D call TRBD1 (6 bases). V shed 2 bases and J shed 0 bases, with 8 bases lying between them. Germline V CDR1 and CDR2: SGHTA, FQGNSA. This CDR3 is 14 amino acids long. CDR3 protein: CASSLQGSSYEQYF. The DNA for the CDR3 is TGTGCCAGCAGCTTACAGGGGAGCTCCTACGAGCAGTACTTC.

The CDR3 DNA is TGTGCCAGCAGTGAAAAGGGTAGTTCCTACGAGCAGTACTTC. This gives the protein CASSEKGSSYEQYF. The chain uses TRBV2 and TRBJ2-7, with no clear D. This CDR3 is built from 14 residues. Germline assignment: CDR1 SNHLY and CDR2 FYNNEI. Between the trimmed V and J ends, which lost 2 bases and 1 base, there was a span of 9 bases.

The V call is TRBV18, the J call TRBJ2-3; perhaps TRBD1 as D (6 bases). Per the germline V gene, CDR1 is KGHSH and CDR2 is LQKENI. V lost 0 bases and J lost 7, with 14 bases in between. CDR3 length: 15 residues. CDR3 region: CASSPPGEGGYTQYF. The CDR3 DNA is TGTGCCAGCTCACCACCGGGGGAAGGGGGATATACGCAGTATTTT.

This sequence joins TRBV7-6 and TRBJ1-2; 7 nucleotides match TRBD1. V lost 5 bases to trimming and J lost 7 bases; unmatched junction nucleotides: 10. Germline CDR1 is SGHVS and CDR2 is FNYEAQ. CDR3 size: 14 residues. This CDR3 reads CASSPQGSMIGYTF. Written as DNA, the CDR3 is TGTGCCAGCAGCCCACAGGGGTCTATGATTGGCTACACCTTC.